This T cell receptor (beta chain) was obtained from a study of cytomegalovirus exposure and HLA in healthy donors. Study observations and caveats: Association of a missense DCLRE1C variant with TCR beta V- and J-gene trimming was reported in a later analysis.

V was pared by 5 bases and J by 7 bases, with 6 bases of the junction left unmatched. This CDR3 comprises 14 residues. Germline CDR1 MNHEY, CDR2 SVGAGI. With 60 Vbeta and 13 Jbeta primers, the PCR was carried out. Generated by immunoSEQ multiplex PCR, the TCRdb table keeps only in-frame clones and is missing some. This table has around 140,000 clones, around 10% appearing once. About this clone itself: Its antigen is unknown.

The chain combines TRBV6-5 with TRBJ1-5; TRBD1 matches at 9 bases. The specimen sequenced was PBMCs. This clonotype originated in a woman between 40 and 50 years old in good health and CMV-seropositive. The DNA of the CDR3 is TGTGCCAGCAGTCCACAGGGGGCTGAACAGCCCCAGCATTTT. Its translation is CASSPQGAEQPQHF.